This T cell receptor beta chain was identified during a study of shared clonotypes between healthy human individuals. Study-level background: The donor pool was made up of two women and a few men aged 18 to 49.

V was pared by 3 bases and J by 5 bases, with 18 bases between. The CDR3 extends over 16 amino acids. Germline CDR1 is KGHSH and CDR2 is LQKENI. The assay was run at deep level. The table came from immunoSEQ multiplex PCR; TCRdb's copy has only in-frame clones and leaves some out. In the table there are a few million clones, around 94% of which are singletons. Points from the study as a whole: Rarefaction analysis demonstrated incomplete sorted-subset sequencing notwithstanding large depth.

Points on this clone: What it recognizes is unknown.

Division of CD4+ cells produced a CD45RA+ naive subset and a CD45RA-negative memory subset. The chain carries TRBV18 and TRBJ2-3; a weak D match, TRBD2 (7 bases). Sequenced: naive CD4+ T cells sorted from blood. Subset described: CD45RA+ positively selected. The sequence derives from a young man in good health. CDR3 sequence reads: CASSPLRGSGVDTQYF. In DNA form, the CDR3 reads TGTGCCAGCTCACCTCTCAGGGGCAGCGGGGTAGATACGCAGTATTTT. Full variable domain (rest looked up from reference TRBV18 and TRBJ2-3): NAGVMQNPRHLVRRRGQEARLRCSPMKGHSHVYWYRQLPEEGLKFMVYLQKENIIDESGMPKERFSAEFPKEGPSILRIQQVVRGDSAAYFCASSPLRGSGVDTQYFGPGTRLTVL.